The 20 T cell receptor beta chains in this list originate from one sample, sequenced in a study of shared clonotypes between healthy human individuals. CD45RO-negative CD8 cells positively selected for CCR7 made up the naive population, which excluded terminally differentiated effector memory CD45RA+ cells. Some clones are missing from TCRdb's copy, which holds only in-frame ones; the method was immunoSEQ multiplex PCR. The table shows about 2.1 million clones, with approximately 92% occurring only once. Sequences were obtained from naive CD8+ T cells from PBMCs. These receptors were taken from a man between 18 and 35 years old in good health. Some clones in this sample may be carry-over from other donors' samples.

This clone is a singleton in its sample. The chain uses TRBV5-1 and TRBJ2-1, with TRBD2 matching over 15 bases. Trimming at V came to 3 bases and at J to 0 bases, leaving 10 bases not matched to a gene. The CDR3 length is 20 residues. Germline CDR1 is SGHRS and CDR2 is YFSETQ. The CDR3 sequence: CASSWPGLAGGSLSYNEQFF. CDR3 sequence (DNA): TGCGCCAGCAGCTGGCCGGGACTAGCGGGAGGAAGCCTCTCCTACAATGAGCAGTTCTTC.

Turning to this clone: This same CDR3 is encoded by further DNA sequences in the sample. The J gene is TRBJ2-7, the V gene TRBV6-5; possible D gene TRBD1, 6 bases. The CDR3 runs 15 residues. V was cut by 0 bases and J by 0 bases, with 9 bases left in between. Germline V lookup: CDR1 MNHEY, CDR2 SVGAGI. The CDR3 sequence is CASSYSGGYSYEQYF. The DNA of the CDR3 is TGTGCCAGCAGTTACTCAGGGGGTTACTCCTACGAGCAGTACTTC.

V usage is TRBV29-1 and J usage is TRBJ2-7, with D possibly matching TRBD2 (5 bases). The V end lost 1 base, the J end lost 2 bases, and 9 bases lay between the germline ends. This CDR3 has 13 residues. The V gene's germline CDR1 is SQVTM and CDR2 ANQGSEA. CDR3 in DNA: TGCAGCGTTGAAGGGGGAGAGACCTACGAGCAGTACTTC. It yields the protein CSVEGGETYEQYF.

V and J are TRBV15 and TRBJ2-7; 14 positions agree with TRBD2. Germline lookup yields CDR1 LNHNV and CDR2 YYDKDF (reference sequence). The CDR3 covers 15 residues. Trimming at V came to 3 bases and at J to 7 bases, leaving 5 bases not matched to a gene. For the CDR3, the DNA is TGTGCCACCAGCAGCAACCGACTAGCGGGAGGGGAGCAGTACTTC. Translating it yields CATSSNRLAGGEQYF. The full variable domain, completed using reference TRBV15 and TRBJ2-7, is DAMVIQNPRYQVTQFGKPVTLSCSQTLNHNVMYWYQQKSSQAPKLLFHYYDKDFNNEADTPDNFQSRRPNTSFCFLDIRSPGLGDTAMYLCATSSNRLAGGEQYFGPGTRLTVT.

The CDR3 DNA reads as TGTGCCAGCAGCTTAGGGCGGACAGGGGAGAGGGAGCAGTACTTC. This codes for CASSLGRTGEREQYF. V and J are TRBV7-9 and TRBJ2-7, with 9 bases lining up with TRBD1. CDR3 length equals 15 residues. Trimming at V came to 1 base and at J to 7 bases, leaving 8 bases not matched to a gene. The germline V gene has CDR1 SEHNR and CDR2 FQNEAQ (reference sequence). The variable domain in full, with the rest retrieved from reference TRBV7-9 and TRBJ2-7, is DTGVSQNPRHKITKRGQNVTFRCDPISEHNRLYWYRQTLGQGPEFLTYFQNEAQLEKSRLLSDRFSAERPKGSFSTLEIQRTEQGDSAMYLCASSLGRTGEREQYFGPGTRLTVT.

The chain is built from TRBV7-3 and TRBJ2-3, with D perhaps being TRBD1 or TRBD2 (6 bases each). CDR3 length: 13 amino acids. The germline V and J ends were trimmed by 5 bases and 6 bases, with 12 bases remaining between them. Germline assignment: CDR1 SGHTA and CDR2 FQGTGA. The CDR3 DNA reads TGTGCCAGCAGCCCCCAAGGGGGGGATACGCAGTATTTT. Protein sequence: CASSPQGGDTQYF.

The rearrangement joins TRBV19 to TRBJ1-3; D is unclear. Between the trimmed V and J ends, which lost 7 bases and 0 bases, there was a span of 16 bases. Germline CDR1 and CDR2: LNHDA and SQIVND (reference sequence). The CDR3 covers 16 residues. DNA for the CDR3: TGTGCCAGTATAGGTCGCCATGACTTCTCTGGAAACACCATATATTTT. Amino acid sequence: CASIGRHDFSGNTIYF. The full variable domain, with the rest looked up from reference TRBV19 and TRBJ1-3, is DGGITQSPKYLFRKEGQNVTLSCEQNLNHDAMYWYRQDPGQGLRLIYYSQIVNDFQKGDIAEGYSVSREKKESFPLTVTSAQKNPTAFYLCASIGRHDFSGNTIYFGEGSWLTVV.

The chain has TRBV28 and TRBJ2-3; D gene unclear. Germline V lookup: CDR1 MDHEN, CDR2 SYDVKM. The CDR3 is made up of 11 amino acids. The V end lost 6 bases, the J end lost 7 bases, and 8 bases lay between the germline ends. The CDR3, as DNA: TGTGCCAGCAGCCCCGGGTATACGCAGTATTTT. It encodes CASSPGYTQYF.

This rearrangement joins TRBV10-3 to TRBJ2-7; possible D gene TRBD1, 7 bases. This CDR3 has 17 residues. Germline V gene data show CDR1 as ENHRY and CDR2 as SYGVKD. The V end lost 0 bases, the J end lost 1 base, and 16 bases lay between the germline ends. CDR3 residues: CAISESTGTQRSYEQYF. The CDR3 nucleotides are TGTGCCATCAGTGAGTCGACAGGGACTCAACGGTCCTACGAGCAGTACTTC.

The J gene is TRBJ2-7, the V gene TRBV13; 7 bases align to TRBD2. Trimming removed 5 bases from V and 6 bases from J; junction bases left unmatched: 7. Germline V gives CDR1 PRHDT, CDR2 FYEKMQ (reference sequence). The CDR3 contains 13 residues. The CDR3 DNA follows: TGTGCCAGCAGCCCAAGCGGGATAGGCGAGCAGTACTTC. Amino acids: CASSPSGIGEQYF.

This chain uses TRBV7-9 with TRBJ2-1, with TRBD2 identical over 9 bases. Germline CDR1 and CDR2: SEHNR and FQNEAQ (reference sequence). This CDR3 comprises 14 residues. With 7 bases clipped from V and 5 bases from J, the junction kept 6 bases outside the gene matches. CDR3 protein: CASNPGLANNEQFF. The DNA of the CDR3 is TGTGCCAGCAACCCTGGACTAGCGAACAATGAGCAGTTCTTC. The whole variable domain, filled in from reference TRBV7-9 and TRBJ2-1, reads DTGVSQNPRHKITKRGQNVTFRCDPISEHNRLYWYRQTLGQGPEFLTYFQNEAQLEKSRLLSDRFSAERPKGSFSTLEIQRTEQGDSAMYLCASNPGLANNEQFFGPGTRLTVL.

V usage is TRBV6-5 and J usage is TRBJ1-5, with a weak D call TRBD1 (6 bases). CDR1 and CDR2 (germline): MNHEY, SVGAGI. Trimming pared 7 bases from V and 7 bases from J, leaving 17 bases between. The CDR3 runs to 14 residues. For the CDR3, the DNA is TGTGCCAGCACCGAGGGGGGGGCAGGCCAGCCCCAGCATTTT. Its protein product is CASTEGGAGQPQHF.

This clone was picked up one time. The chain joins TRBV6-5 to TRBJ2-5; TRBD2 might be the D (5 bases). This CDR3 contains 14 residues. Germline V gene sequence: CDR1 MNHEY, CDR2 SVGAGI. V gave up 2 bases and J gave up 5 bases, with 12 bases separating them. The CDR3 loop reads CASSYVEGWETQYF. CDR3 nucleotide sequence: TGTGCCAGCAGTTACGTCGAGGGATGGGAGACCCAGTACTTC.

The chain recombines TRBV10-3 with TRBJ1-2, with D perhaps TRBD1 (5 bases). The CDR3 consists of 13 residues. Trimming left V 6 bases short and J 7 bases short, with 15 bases between. From germline, CDR1 is ENHRY and CDR2 SYGVKD. The CDR3 is CAISEGGVGGYTF. CDR3 bases: TGTGCCATCAGCGAGGGAGGGGTAGGTGGCTACACCTTC.

The chain carries TRBV11-2 and TRBJ1-2; tentative D call: TRBD1 (5 bases). CDR1 is SGHAT and CDR2 is FQNNGV in the germline V gene. This CDR3 has 17 residues. The V end lost 5 bases, the J end lost 2 bases, and 21 bases lay between the germline ends. CDR3 loop: CASSPSPGTGFNYGYTF. CDR3 in DNA: TGTGCCAGCAGCCCAAGTCCCGGGACTGGTTTCAACTATGGCTACACCTTC.

This clone appeared once. This rearrangement joins TRBV27 to TRBJ1-4; D is unclear. V was cut by 10 bases and J by 3 bases, with 15 bases left in between. Per germline, CDR1 MNHEY and CDR2 SMNVEV (reference sequence). This CDR3 contains 14 residues. CDR3: CATSYRAPNEKLFF. CDR3 nucleotides: TGTGCCACCTCCTACCGGGCCCCTAATGAAAAACTGTTTTTT.

This clone has a count of ten or more. The chain joins TRBV9 to TRBJ1-2; 7 nucleotides line up with TRBD1. V lost 3 bases to trimming and J lost 8 bases; unmatched junction nucleotides: 16. Germline V CDR1 and CDR2: SGDLS, YYNGEE. The CDR3 has 16 amino acids. CDR3: CASSEGKATGREGYTF. CDR3 nucleotides: TGTGCCAGCAGCGAGGGAAAAGCGACAGGGAGGGAAGGCTACACCTTC.

The sample holds one count of this clone. The V gene is TRBV7-6, the J gene TRBJ2-1; possible D gene TRBD2, 5 bases. The CDR3 runs 15 residues. Germline-derived CDR1 and CDR2 are SGHVS and FNYEAQ. Between the trimmed V and J ends, which lost 5 bases and 0 bases, there was a span of 11 bases. The CDR3 spells CASSGDGSSYNEQFF. For the CDR3, the DNA is TGTGCCAGCAGCGGTGATGGGAGCTCCTACAATGAGCAGTTCTTC. Drawing the rest from reference TRBV7-6 and TRBJ2-1, the complete variable domain is GAGVSQSPRYKVTKRGQDVALRCDPISGHVSLYWYRQALGQGPEFLTYFNYEAQQDKSGLPNDRFSAERPEGSISTLTIQRTEQRDSAMYRCASSGDGSSYNEQFFGPGTRLTVL.

V is TRBV19 and J is TRBJ2-2; the D gene is possibly TRBD1 (5 bases). This CDR3 contains 13 residues. Trimming cost V 4 bases and J 6 bases, with 9 bases left between them. The germline V gene has CDR1 LNHDA and CDR2 SQIVND (reference sequence). CDR3 amino acids: CASSTRVAGELFF. The CDR3 nucleotides are TGTGCCAGTAGTACCAGGGTCGCCGGGGAGCTGTTTTTT.

The J gene is TRBJ1-1, the V gene TRBV19; D is uncertain. The CDR3 consists of 12 residues. V lost 11 bases, J lost 1 base, and 11 bases lay in between. Germline CDR1 is LNHDA and CDR2 is SQIVND (reference sequence). CDR3 DNA: TGTGCCTCGGCCCTGGGGAACACTGAAGCTTTCTTT. Translating gives CASALGNTEAFF.